This record looks at one T cell receptor beta chain sequence and its context. Losses at the gene ends were 6 bases for V and 1 base for J; bases not matched to a gene: 7. Germline V gives CDR1 ENHRY, CDR2 SYGVKD. The CDR3 covers 15 residues. These data are taken from a study of technical replicates of blood from several donors. Measured with immunoSEQ multiplex PCR; TCRdb has only the in-frame clones, and not every one. The table lists tens of thousands of clones, 90% to 95% of them singletons, with roughly 4.5% in the top ten. The genes are TRBV10-3 and TRBJ2-5, with TRBD1 matching 8 bases. The clonotype comes from a human donor in good health. Some clones in this sample may be carry-over from other donors' samples. The sample taken for sequencing was PBMCs. CDR3 in DNA: TGTGCCATCAGCGGGCCGGGGACAGGCCAAGAGACCCAGTACTTC. This encodes CAISGPGTGQETQYF.